A selection of T cell receptor beta chains follows, all from one sample in a study of T cell changes during pregnancy in multiple sclerosis. The protocol was immunoSEQ multiplex PCR, while the TCRdb copy is restricted to in-frame clones and leaves out a portion. The profile shows tens of thousands of clones, roughly 94% of them singletons. Sequencing used peripheral blood, obtained in the third trimester of pregnancy. These receptors came from a female donor with multiple sclerosis, enrolled in a pregnancy study. CDR3s include the opening cysteine and the closing phenylalanine or tryptophan. D genes are given only for firm matches. Not every row has a clone size; where given, it reads once, few, many or a size class.

V gene,J gene,D gene,clone size,CDR3 protein,CDR3 DNA
TRBV19,TRBJ1-3,NA,NA,CASSAGVGNTIYF,TGTGCCAGTAGTGCAGGGGTCGGAAACACCATATATTTT
TRBV27,TRBJ2-7,NA,NA,CASSYRSRPYEQYF,TGTGCCAGCAGTTACAGGAGTAGGCCCTACGAGCAGTACTTC
TRBV11-2,TRBJ1-3,TRBD1,NA,CASTQGATGNTIYF,TGTGCCAGTACACAGGGGGCAACAGGAAACACCATATATTTT
TRBV12-5,TRBJ1-2,TRBD1,NA,CASGLARGHGYTF,TGTGCTAGTGGTTTGGCCAGGGGGCATGGCTACACCTTC
TRBV11-2,TRBJ2-5,TRBD2,NA,CASSLDWGGETQYF,TGTGCCAGCAGCTTAGATTGGGGGGGGGAGACCCAGTACTTC
TRBV7-9,TRBJ2-1,NA,NA,CASSLLASSYNEQFF,TGTGCCAGCAGCTTATTAGCGAGTTCCTACAATGAGCAGTTCTTC
TRBV11-3,TRBJ1-1,TRBD1,NA,CASSLAGQGEAFF,TGTGCCAGCAGCTTAGCGGGACAGGGTGAAGCTTTCTTT
TRBV7-9,TRBJ2-7,NA,NA,CASSLRGYEQYF,TGTGCCAGCAGCTTAAGAGGGTACGAGCAGTACTTC
TRBV6-6,TRBJ1-6,NA,NA,CASSFSSSVKGSPLHF,TGTGCCAGCAGTTTTTCTAGCTCCGTGAAGGGTTCACCCCTCCACTTT
TRBV5-1,TRBJ2-5,TRBD2,NA,CASSFPGGRETQYF,TGCGCCAGCAGCTTCCCGGGAGGGAGGGAGACCCAGTACTTC
TRBV6-5,TRBJ2-2,NA,NA,CASSIRGGATGELFF,TGTGCCAGCAGTATCCGAGGGGGGGCCACCGGGGAGCTGTTTTTT
TRBV10-3,TRBJ1-2,TRBD1,NA,CAIRPGTGYGYTF,TGTGCCATCAGACCCGGGACAGGATATGGCTACACCTTC
TRBV10-3,TRBJ1-4,NA,NA,CAISEVATGSDEKLFF,TGTGCCATCAGTGAGGTGGCCACAGGTTCCGATGAAAAACTGTTTTTT
TRBV7-9,TRBJ1-2,NA,NA,CASSLAPTGHYGYTF,TGTGCCAGCAGCTTAGCTCCGACAGGACACTATGGCTACACCTTC
TRBV18,TRBJ1-3,NA,NA,CASSPNSRSGNTIYF,TGTGCCAGCTCACCCAACTCCCGCTCTGGAAACACCATATATTTT
TRBV7-3,TRBJ2-1,NA,NA,CASSLTQPQGEQFF,TGTGCCAGCAGCTTAACGCAACCACAGGGTGAGCAGTTCTTC
TRBV19,TRBJ1-2,NA,NA,CASSSGQGGYTF,TGTGCCAGTAGTAGCGGACAAGGTGGCTACACCTTC
TRBV30,TRBJ1-5,TRBD1,NA,CAWSNRGRQQPQHF,TGTGCCTGGAGCAACAGGGGTAGGCAGCAGCCCCAGCATTTT
TRBV19,TRBJ1-5,NA,NA,CASRSYRGNQPQHF,TGTGCCAGTAGGTCGTACAGGGGCAATCAGCCCCAGCATTTT
TRBV19,TRBJ2-7,NA,NA,CASSMGAGAAGEQYF,TGTGCCAGTAGTATGGGGGCGGGAGCGGCAGGCGAGCAGTACTTC
TRBV28,TRBJ2-5,TRBD1,NA,CASSYDRVEETQYF,TGTGCCAGCAGCTATGACAGGGTGGAAGAGACCCAGTACTTC
TRBV18,TRBJ2-1,TRBD1,NA,CASSPLSGGGYNEQFF,TGTGCCAGCTCACCACTTTCAGGGGGTGGATACAATGAGCAGTTCTTC
TRBV6-1,TRBJ2-7,TRBD2,NA,CASNSGRGYEQYF,TGTGCCAGTAATAGCGGGAGGGGCTACGAGCAGTACTTC
TRBV7-3,TRBJ2-5,TRBD2,once,CASSLGAGAAQETQYF,TGTGCCAGCAGCTTAGGAGCGGGGGCCGCTCAAGAGACCCAGTACTTC
TRBV21-1,TRBJ1-5,NA,NA,CASNEDRGGNQPQHF,TGTGCCAGCAATGAGGACAGGGGAGGCAATCAGCCCCAGCATTTT
TRBV4-1,TRBJ2-7,TRBD1,NA,CASSQVGTGGGEQYF,TGCGCCAGCAGCCAAGTGGGGACAGGGGGCGGCGAGCAGTACTTC
TRBV5-6,TRBJ2-7,NA,NA,CASSFLRGEQYF,TGTGCCAGCAGCTTCCTCCGGGGGGAGCAGTACTTC
TRBV6-4,TRBJ2-1,TRBD2,NA,CASSLGTSGYSEQFF,TGTGCCAGCAGTCTTGGGACTAGCGGGTACAGTGAGCAGTTCTTC
TRBV7-6,TRBJ1-2,TRBD1,NA,CASSLQPGQEANYGYTF,TGTGCCAGCAGCTTGCAACCGGGACAGGAAGCTAACTATGGCTACACCTTC
TRBV5-4,TRBJ2-3,NA,NA,CASNDRDFTDTQYF,TGTGCCAGCAACGACAGGGACTTCACAGATACGCAGTATTTT
TRBV5-1,TRBJ1-1,TRBD1,NA,CASSLLSGTGGLNTEAFF,TGCGCCAGCAGCTTGCTTTCCGGGACAGGGGGCTTGAACACTGAAGCTTTCTTT
TRBV12-5,TRBJ1-2,NA,NA,CASGPQGSRYGYTF,TGTGCTAGTGGTCCCCAGGGCTCCCGGTATGGCTACACCTTC
TRBV18,TRBJ2-5,TRBD2,NA,CASSPRSGLAAETQYF,TGTGCCAGCTCACCACGTTCTGGACTAGCAGCTGAGACCCAGTACTTC
TRBV30,TRBJ1-1,TRBD1,NA,CAWSVGQGMNTEAFF,TGTGCCTGGAGTGTCGGACAGGGAATGAACACTGAAGCTTTCTTT
TRBV29-1,TRBJ2-7,TRBD2,NA,CSVDGAGGSYEQYF,TGCAGCGTTGATGGGGCGGGAGGCTCCTACGAGCAGTACTTC
TRBV25-1,TRBJ1-4,NA,NA,CASSSSGRQGEKLFF,TGTGCCAGCAGTTCATCAGGGAGGCAGGGTGAAAAACTGTTTTTT
TRBV7-2,TRBJ1-2,TRBD1,NA,CASSQPDRVYGYTF,TGTGCCAGCAGCCAGCCCGACAGGGTCTATGGCTACACCTTC
TRBV4-3,TRBJ1-4,TRBD1,NA,CASSQDLGTVATNEKLFF,TGCGCCAGCAGCCAAGATCTTGGGACAGTTGCAACTAATGAAAAACTGTTTTTT
TRBV6-6,TRBJ2-5,NA,NA,CASSYWRDSTQETQYF,TGTGCCAGCAGTTACTGGAGGGACAGTACTCAAGAGACCCAGTACTTC
TRBV30,TRBJ1-6,NA,NA,CAWSRGRGIPSSYNSPLHF,TGTGCCTGGAGTAGGGGCAGGGGAATTCCGAGCTCCTATAATTCACCCCTCCACTTT
TRBV13,TRBJ2-7,TRBD1,NA,CASSFQQGGDEQYF,TGTGCCAGCAGCTTCCAACAGGGGGGCGACGAGCAGTACTTC
TRBV5-4,TRBJ2-1,TRBD2,few,CASSLAGAIDNEQFF,TGTGCCAGCAGCTTAGCGGGGGCCATAGACAATGAGCAGTTCTTC
TRBV6-4,TRBJ1-1,TRBD1,NA,CASSDVKRGTVNTEAFF,TGTGCCAGCAGTGACGTCAAACGTGGGACAGTTAACACTGAAGCTTTCTTT
TRBV10-3,TRBJ1-4,NA,NA,CAISENRVTNEKLFF,TGTGCCATCAGTGAGAACAGAGTAACTAATGAAAAACTGTTTTTT
TRBV11-3,TRBJ2-1,TRBD2,NA,CASTKGGEPRNEQFF,TGTGCCAGCACCAAGGGAGGGGAGCCTCGGAATGAGCAGTTCTTC
TRBV6-1,TRBJ2-3,TRBD2,NA,CASSEEGLAGITDTQYF,TGTGCCAGCAGTGAGGAGGGCCTAGCGGGAATAACAGATACGCAGTATTTT
TRBV30,TRBJ1-3,NA,NA,CAWSVQAGNTIYF,TGTGCCTGGAGTGTCCAGGCTGGAAACACCATATATTTT
TRBV14,TRBJ1-1,NA,NA,CASSQLLGVNTEAFF,TGTGCCAGCAGCCAACTCCTCGGAGTGAACACTGAAGCTTTCTTT